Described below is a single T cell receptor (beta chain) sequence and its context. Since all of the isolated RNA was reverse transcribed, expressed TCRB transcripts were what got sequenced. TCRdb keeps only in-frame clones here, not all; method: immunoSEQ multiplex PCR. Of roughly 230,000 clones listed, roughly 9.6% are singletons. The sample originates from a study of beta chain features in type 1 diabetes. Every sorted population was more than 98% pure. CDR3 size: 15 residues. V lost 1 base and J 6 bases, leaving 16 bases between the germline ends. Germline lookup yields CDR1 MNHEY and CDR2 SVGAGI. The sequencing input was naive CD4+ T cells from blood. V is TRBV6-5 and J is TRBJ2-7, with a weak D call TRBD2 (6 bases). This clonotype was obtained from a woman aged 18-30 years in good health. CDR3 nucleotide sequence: TGTGCCAGCAGTTACTTCCCGATGACTAGGGGCGAGCAGTACTTC. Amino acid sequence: CASSYFPMTRGEQYF.